Following are 19 T cell receptor beta chains from one sample sequenced in a study of lymphopenia after photon versus proton radiotherapy. TCRdb's copy holds only in-frame clones and misses some; the assay was immunoSEQ multiplex PCR. In the table there are around 30,000 clones, approximately 92% of which are singletons. The input for sequencing was peripheral blood, taken from a patient treated with proton-based radiotherapy. These TCRs come from a woman between 70 and 85 years old with pancreatic cancer. Some clones in this sample may be carry-over from other donors' samples.

The table lists this clone with a few counts. The chain combines TRBV2 with TRBJ1-4; D is unclear. The V end lost 8 bases, the J end lost 6 bases, and 7 bases lay between the germline ends. The CDR3 loop spans 11 amino acids. CDR1 and CDR2 (germline): SNHLY, FYNNEI. CDR3 sequence: CASQPYEKLFF. As DNA, the CDR3 is TGTGCCAGCCAACCCTATGAAAAACTGTTTTTT. The whole variable domain, filled in from reference TRBV2 and TRBJ1-4, reads EPEVTQTPSHQVTQMGQEVILRCVPISNHLYFYWYRQILGQKVEFLVSFYNNEISEKSEIFDDQFSVERPDGSNFTLKIRSTKLEDSAMYFCASQPYEKLFFGSGTQLSVL.

The chain carries TRBV19 and TRBJ2-1; D might be TRBD1 (7 bases). Germline values: CDR1 LNHDA, CDR2 SQIVND (reference sequence). Trimming pared 6 bases from V and 9 bases from J, leaving 15 bases between. The length of the CDR3 is 13 residues. The CDR3 region has the DNA TGTGCCAGTAGCCCCAGGGGGGATGGTGAGCAGTTCTTC. As protein: CASSPRGDGEQFF.

A single count supports this clone. This chain connects TRBV10-2 to TRBJ1-4; D possibly corresponds to TRBD1 (6 bases). V gave up 6 bases and J gave up 8 bases, with 16 bases separating them. CDR1 and CDR2 (germline): WSHSY, SAAADI. The CDR3 has 14 residues. Written as DNA, the CDR3 is TGCGCCAGCAGGGCGCCAGGGGAGGGAGAAAAACTGTTTTTT. Its protein is CASRAPGEGEKLFF.

V and J are TRBV9 and TRBJ2-5, with D tentatively TRBD2 (5 bases). In germline, CDR1 is SGDLS, CDR2 YYNGEE. Trimming pared 3 bases from V and 11 bases from J, leaving 20 bases between. There are 14 residues in the CDR3. The CDR3 DNA follows: TGTGCCAGCAGCGGTATGATCGGAGGTCCAAGTCAGTACTTC. Amino acids: CASSGMIGGPSQYF.

In its sample, this clone was seen once. The chain is built from TRBV4-1 and TRBJ2-6, with 8 bases fitting TRBD1. V shed 3 bases, J shed 0 bases, and the junction held 4 bases outside the gene matches. This CDR3 has 17 amino acids. Germline CDR1 and CDR2: MGHRA and YSYEKL. CDR3 loop: CASSHGQGISGANVLTF. CDR3 in DNA: TGCGCCAGCAGCCACGGACAGGGAATCTCTGGGGCCAACGTCCTGACTTTC.

This rearrangement joins TRBV10-1 to TRBJ2-7; TRBD2 is a possible D gene (5 bases). This CDR3 is built from 14 residues. The germline V and J ends were trimmed by 0 bases and 1 base, with 7 bases remaining between them. Germline V lookup: CDR1 WNHNN, CDR2 SYGVQD (reference sequence). The CDR3 DNA follows: TGCGCCAGCAGTGAGTCCGGGGATTCCTACGAGCAGTACTTC. Translating it yields CASSESGDSYEQYF.

This chain joins TRBV7-2 and TRBJ2-7; 9 nucleotides match TRBD1. V dropped 7 bases and J dropped 3; count of bases not matched to a gene: 10. Germline CDR1 SGHTA, CDR2 FQGNSA. The CDR3 has 15 residues. The CDR3 loop reads CASTPGDRALYEQYF. The CDR3 region has the DNA TGTGCCAGCACCCCGGGGGACAGGGCCCTCTACGAGCAGTACTTC. The variable domain in full, with the rest retrieved from reference TRBV7-2 and TRBJ2-7, is GAGVSQSPSNKVTEKGKDVELRCDPISGHTALYWYRQSLGQGLEFLIYFQGNSAPDKSGLPSDRFSAERTGGSVSTLTIQRTQQEDSAVYLCASTPGDRALYEQYFGPGTRLTVT.

This clone was recorded once. This chain uses TRBV10-1 with TRBJ2-6; 10 bases line up with TRBD1. V shed 7 bases, J shed 0 bases, and the junction held 9 bases outside the gene matches. The V gene's germline CDR1 is WNHNN and CDR2 SYGVQD (reference sequence). The CDR3 totals 18 residues. In DNA form, the CDR3 reads TGCGCCAGCATCCCAACCGGGACAGGGGCCTCTGGGGCCAACGTCCTGACTTTC. Residues: CASIPTGTGASGANVLTF.

This chain joins TRBV9 and TRBJ2-7, with D perhaps matching TRBD1 (6 bases). The CDR3 spans 14 residues. Germline V gene sequence: CDR1 SGDLS, CDR2 YYNGEE. V was trimmed by 0 bases and J by 2 bases, leaving 9 bases between them. The CDR3 coding sequence is TGTGCCAGCAGCGTAGAAGGACAGACCTACGAGCAGTACTTC. Protein product: CASSVEGQTYEQYF.

The chain carries TRBV2 and TRBJ1-2, with 10 positions matching TRBD1. CDR3 length equals 15 residues. The junction had 10 bases not matched to a gene; V was cut back by 8 bases and J by 4 bases. Germline values: CDR1 SNHLY, CDR2 FYNNEI. The CDR3 DNA follows: TGTGCCAGCCCCGCTCCGGGACAGGGGACCTATGGCTACACCTTC. Encoded protein: CASPAPGQGTYGYTF.

The rearrangement joins TRBV5-1 to TRBJ2-2; possible D gene TRBD1, 5 bases. CDR3 size: 13 residues. V lost 4 bases and J 8 bases, leaving 12 bases between the germline ends. Germline loops: CDR1 SGHRS, CDR2 YFSETQ. CDR3 in amino acids: CASSPAGSGELFF. DNA for the CDR3: TGCGCCAGCAGCCCCGCAGGGTCAGGGGAGCTGTTTTTT.

This chain links TRBV11-2 with TRBJ2-7; 7 bases match TRBD1. J lost 4 bases, V lost 1 base, and 4 bases had no gene match. This CDR3 spans 14 amino acids. The germline gives CDR1 SGHAT, CDR2 FQNNGV. The CDR3 nucleotides read TGTGCCAGCAGCTTAGGGACAGGTTATTACGAGCAGTACTTC. Amino acid sequence: CASSLGTGYYEQYF.

DNA for the CDR3: TGCGCCAGCAGCTTGACAGGGGGCCTTGAAAAACTGTTTTTT. Residues: CASSLTGGLEKLFF. The V gene is TRBV5-1, the J gene TRBJ1-4; 9 bases are a match to TRBD1. From germline, CDR1 is SGHRS and CDR2 YFSETQ. CDR3 length: 14 residues. J lost 7 bases, V lost 1 base, and 2 bases had no gene match.

This clone was counted only a few times. CDR3 sequence (DNA): TGTGCCAGCAGACTAGCCGGGACAGTAAATTCACCCCTCCACTTT. Its translation: CASRLAGTVNSPLHF. The V gene is TRBV27, the J gene TRBJ1-6; TRBD1 aligns across 7 bases. V lost 6 bases to trimming and J lost 7 bases; unmatched junction nucleotides: 9. Germline V gene lookup returns CDR1 MNHEY and CDR2 SMNVEV (reference sequence). The CDR3 contains 15 residues.

This chain connects TRBV15 to TRBJ2-3; 7 bases align to TRBD2. The length of the CDR3 is 15 residues. V dropped 0 bases and J dropped 2; count of bases not matched to a gene: 2. Germline V gene data show CDR1 as LNHNV and CDR2 as YYDKDF (reference sequence). CDR3 bases: TGTGCCACCAGCAGAGACGGGAGGATCACAGATACGCAGTATTTT. Its translation: CATSRDGRITDTQYF.

This chain connects TRBV19 to TRBJ1-4, with D maybe TRBD1 (6 bases). The CDR3 extends over 17 amino acids. The V gene's germline CDR1 is LNHDA and CDR2 SQIVND (reference sequence). Trimming took off 5 bases at V and 5 bases at J, with 21 bases between the two ends. This CDR3 reads CASSPAGGGGNNEKLFF. In nucleotides, the CDR3 is TGTGCCAGTAGTCCCGCCGGGGGCGGAGGGAACAATGAAAAACTGTTTTTT. Filled out from reference TRBV19 and TRBJ1-4, the complete variable domain reads DGGITQSPKYLFRKEGQNVTLSCEQNLNHDAMYWYRQDPGQGLRLIYYSQIVNDFQKGDIAEGYSVSREKKESFPLTVTSAQKNPTAFYLCASSPAGGGGNNEKLFFGSGTQLSVL.

This clone was observed a handful of times. This sequence joins TRBV5-1 and TRBJ1-1; TRBD1 matches 7 bases. V shed 0 bases and J 6 bases; nucleotides not matched to a gene: 8. There are 15 residues in the CDR3. CDR1 is SGHRS and CDR2 is YFSETQ in the germline V gene. The CDR3 loop reads CASSLGPGGKSEAFF. As DNA, the CDR3 is TGCGCCAGCAGCTTGGGGCCAGGGGGTAAATCTGAAGCTTTCTTT.

CDR3 residues: CASSPGTGTTNEKLFF. CDR3 in DNA: TGTGCCAGCAGCCCCGGGACAGGAACAACTAATGAAAAACTGTTTTTT. The chain is built from TRBV7-9 and TRBJ1-4, with 8 nucleotides matching TRBD1. Germline V CDR1 and CDR2: SEHNR, FQNEAQ (reference sequence). This CDR3 contains 16 residues. V was pared by 5 bases and J by 0 bases, with 5 bases of the junction left unmatched.

The rearrangement uses TRBV7-8 and TRBJ2-1; TRBD2 aligns across 7 bases. The V segment lost 0 bases and the J segment 7 bases; nucleotides outside the gene matches: 3. The germline CDR1 and CDR2 sequences are SGHVS and FQNEAQ. This CDR3 comprises 14 residues. The CDR3 loop reads CASSLAGGPNEQFF. The CDR3 DNA reads TGTGCCAGCAGCTTAGCGGGAGGGCCTAATGAGCAGTTCTTC.